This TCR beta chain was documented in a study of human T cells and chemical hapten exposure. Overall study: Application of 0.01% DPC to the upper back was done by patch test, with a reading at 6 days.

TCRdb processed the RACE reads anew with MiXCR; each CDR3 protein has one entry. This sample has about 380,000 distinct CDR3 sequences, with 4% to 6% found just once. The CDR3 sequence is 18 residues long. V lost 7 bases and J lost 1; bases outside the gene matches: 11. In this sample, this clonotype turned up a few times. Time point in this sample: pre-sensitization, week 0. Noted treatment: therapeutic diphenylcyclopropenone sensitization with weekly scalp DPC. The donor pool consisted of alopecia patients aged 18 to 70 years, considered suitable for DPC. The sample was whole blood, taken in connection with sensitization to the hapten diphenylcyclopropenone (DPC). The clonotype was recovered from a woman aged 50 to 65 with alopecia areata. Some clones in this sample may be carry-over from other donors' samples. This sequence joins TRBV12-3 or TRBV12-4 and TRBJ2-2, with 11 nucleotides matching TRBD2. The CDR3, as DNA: TGTGCCAGCATCGATTTGAGGACTAGCGGGTTGAACACCGGGGAGCTGTTTTTT. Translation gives CASIDLRTSGLNTGELFF.